A selection of T cell receptor beta chains follows, all from one sample in a study of blood T cell repertoires in COVID-19. Clones were read by immunoSEQ multiplex PCR, and TCRdb kept only the in-frame ones, dropping some. This sample has about 44,000 clones, with about 87% found just once. The sample comprised peripheral blood. The receptors here all came from a human donor in a cohort sampled during active COVID-19. Both conserved end residues are part of each CDR3. Where a row states a size, it is once, few, many or the class of an expanded clone; other rows omit it.

CDR3: CAISGSPPGDTQYF
V: TRBV10-3
size: NA

CDR3: CASSAGQPRTDTQYF
V: TRBV14
size: NA

CDR3: CASSLQVTSYEQYF
V: TRBV7-8
size: NA

CDR3: CASSEVAGMEQYF
V: TRBV10-1
size: NA

CDR3: CASDRGRTNEKLFF
V: TRBV30
size: NA

CDR3: CAWRVKGLAGLYEQYF
V: TRBV30
size: NA

CDR3: CASSLGSSGLDYNEQFF
V: TRBV5-4
size: NA

CDR3: CASSSWATSGRAGDTQYF
V: TRBV27
size: NA

CDR3: CASSPRVGSGDTYNEQFF
V: TRBV7-9
size: NA

CDR3: CASSLAPRAATEAFF
V: TRBV5-4
size: NA

CDR3: CASSYSGRSNQPQHF
V: TRBV6-5
size: once

CDR3: CASSLGGYEQFF
V: TRBV7-9
size: NA

CDR3: CASSARWDRGADTQYF
V: TRBV7-2
size: NA

CDR3: CASSKRVWADTQYF
V: TRBV19
size: NA

CDR3: CASSHSEYEQYF
V: TRBV3-1/TRBV3-2
size: NA

CDR3: CASSSGTRQTEGQFF
V: TRBV7-3
size: NA

CDR3: CASSLPIQGRSNQPQHF
V: TRBV7-3
size: NA

CDR3: CASSPSGLASTYEQYF
V: TRBV4-1
size: NA

CDR3: CASSQVSGQTYNEQFF
V: TRBV4-3
size: NA

CDR3: CASSLDRPSYEQYF
V: TRBV5-1
size: NA

CDR3: CASSSASGSSYEQYF
V: TRBV4-2
size: NA

CDR3: CASSRTTRSADTQYF
V: TRBV2
size: NA

CDR3: CASSLGARGPDTQYF
V: TRBV5-6
size: NA

CDR3: CATSRGFAGGSEVLQYF
V: TRBV15
size: NA

CDR3: CATSRGTGQPQHF
V: TRBV15
size: NA

CDR3: CASSSTGNQVYEQYF
V: TRBV18
size: NA

CDR3: CASTPAGPAASGNTIYF
V: TRBV28
size: NA

CDR3: CSVKLAGDYEQYF
V: TRBV29-1
size: NA

CDR3: CASSQASGRLGYEQYF
V: TRBV18
size: few

CDR3: CASSPGIQETQYF
V: TRBV18
size: NA

CDR3: CASRQGRTGELFF
V: TRBV9
size: NA

CDR3: CSVEALAWDTQYF
V: TRBV29-1
size: NA

CDR3: CASSLSGGPYEQYF
V: TRBV5-1
size: few

CDR3: CASSEGQGIIGEQYF
V: TRBV3-1/TRBV3-2
size: NA

CDR3: CASIGTSGLSYEQYF
V: TRBV7-9
size: NA

CDR3: CASSYTVGTSGSYEQYF
V: TRBV6-2/TRBV6-3
size: once

CDR3: CASSHSTLSGGANVLTF
V: TRBV14
size: NA

CDR3: CASSVSGSAYNEQFF
V: TRBV9
size: NA

CDR3: CASSPLNGQVNNEQFF
V: TRBV18
size: NA

CDR3: CASSPDRGMTNEKLFF
V: TRBV19
size: NA

CDR3: CASSLTTGTRETYF
V: TRBV5-6
size: once

CDR3: CASSDSRQGAYNEQFF
V: TRBV25-1
size: NA

CDR3: CASSFDQGYNSPLHF
V: TRBV11-2
size: NA

CDR3: CASSTPLVSGANVLTF
V: TRBV19
size: NA

CDR3: CASSELPSGRRSYNEQFF
V: TRBV6-4
size: NA

CDR3: CASSQGGRAYEQYF
V: TRBV27
size: NA

CDR3: CASSLRGRDMGGYTF
V: TRBV7-9
size: NA

CDR3: CASSLAAVTGTANTEAFF
V: TRBV5-1
size: NA

CDR3: CASSPGLAGVEQYF
V: TRBV10-1
size: NA

CDR3: CASSLAQVAYEQYF
V: TRBV7-2
size: NA

CDR3: CASSLRQGADEQFF
V: TRBV7-3
size: few

CDR3: CASSRDPQERLSSYEQYF
V: TRBV28
size: NA

CDR3: CASSYSSAGNQPQHF
V: TRBV6-2/TRBV6-3
size: few

CDR3: CASSLRQGAMNTEAFF
V: TRBV7-8
size: NA

CDR3: CASSSYAPWSGEQYF
V: TRBV6-5
size: NA